In this sample, the clone carrying this TCR beta chain turned up a few times. Sample-barcoded 5' priming and a J-beta primer mix drove a second PCR of about 6 to 11 cycles. TCRdb re-derived calls from the 5' RACE reads in MiXCR, one entry per CDR3 protein. The table has about 1.4 million distinct CDR3 sequences, around 59% seen once; the top ten hold over 6.5%. The germline CDR1 and CDR2 sequences are LGHNA and YSLEER. This CDR3 region has 13 residues. V lost 4 bases to trimming and J lost 9 bases, with 10 bases between them. The sample belongs to a study of blood T cells in healthy people across ages.

V gene TRBV4-3 combines with J gene TRBJ1-6; D perhaps matches TRBD1 (5 bases). The TCR was taken from a man younger than 30 in good health. Source material: blood. CDR3 protein: CASSRFGGSPLHF. Here the CDR3 DNA reads TGCGCCAGCAGCCGGTTCGGGGGTTCACCCCTCCACTTT.